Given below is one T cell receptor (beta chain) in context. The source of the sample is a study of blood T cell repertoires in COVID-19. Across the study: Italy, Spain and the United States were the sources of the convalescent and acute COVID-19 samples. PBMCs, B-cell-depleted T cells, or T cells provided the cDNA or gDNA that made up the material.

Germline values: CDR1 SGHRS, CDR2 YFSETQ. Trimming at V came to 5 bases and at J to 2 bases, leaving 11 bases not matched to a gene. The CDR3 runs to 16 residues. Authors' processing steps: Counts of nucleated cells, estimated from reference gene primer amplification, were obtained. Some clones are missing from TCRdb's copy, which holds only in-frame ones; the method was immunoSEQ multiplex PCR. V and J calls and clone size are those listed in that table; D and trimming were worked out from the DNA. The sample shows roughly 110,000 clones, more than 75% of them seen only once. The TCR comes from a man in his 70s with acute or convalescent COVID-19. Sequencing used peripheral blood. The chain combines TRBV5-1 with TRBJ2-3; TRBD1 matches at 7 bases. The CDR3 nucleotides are TGCGCCAGCAGTCGACAGGGACGTCTGAACACAGATACGCAGTATTTT. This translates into CASSRQGRLNTDTQYF. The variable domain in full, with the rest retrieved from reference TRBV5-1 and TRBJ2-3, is KAGVTQTPRYLIKTRGQQVTLSCSPISGHRSVSWYQQTPGQGLQFLFEYFSETQRNKGNFPGRFSGRQFSNSRSEMNVSTLELGDSALYLCASSRQGRLNTDTQYFGPGTRLTVL.